The 7 T cell receptor beta chains reported below all come from one sample, sequenced in a study of cytomegalovirus exposure and HLA in healthy donors (dated by TCRdb to about 2017). The library was generated by the immunoSEQ multiplex PCR assay. For the multiplex PCR, a mixture combining 60 forward primers for TCR Vbeta segments and 13 reverse primers for TCR Jbeta segments was used. As stored in TCRdb, this immuneACCESS dataset retains in-frame rearrangements with V and J assigned. A fraction of the clones does not appear; measured against another copy, unresolved V genes explain less than half of the discrepancy, and the remainder lacks a known reason. The sample table holds 100,000 to 120,000 clones, of which approximately 16% were seen once. Around 0.9% of the sample is taken by the ten largest. The sequenced sample consisted of PBMCs. These receptors all come from a female donor in good health and CMV-seronegative.

This clone was seen only a few times. This chain connects TRBV27 to TRBJ1-1, with 7 bases fitting TRBD1. This CDR3 contains 15 residues. Germline CDR1 and CDR2: MNHEY and SMNVEV (reference sequence). J lost 3 bases, V lost 8 bases, and 12 bases had no gene match. CDR3 sequence: CASLMRGPWDTEAFF. The CDR3 nucleotides are TGTGCCAGCCTGATGAGGGGGCCCTGGGACACTGAAGCTTTCTTT.

This clone was picked up a small number of times. This chain joins TRBV29-1 and TRBJ1-1, with D perhaps matching TRBD1 (5 bases). V was shortened by 6 bases and J by 0 bases, with 14 bases between the two germline ends. The V gene's germline CDR1 is SQVTM and CDR2 ANQGSEA. This CDR3 has 14 residues. The CDR3 DNA reads as TGCAGCGTACTGGGGCCAGGGATGAACACTGAAGCTTTCTTT. Translating it yields CSVLGPGMNTEAFF.

This clone has a handful of counts. J is TRBJ1-5 and V is TRBV5-1; D call uncertain. CDR1 and CDR2 (germline): SGHRS, YFSETQ. The CDR3 spans 15 residues. V was clipped by 1 base and J by 7 bases, with 15 bases between them. The CDR3 loop is CASSLIGAAGQPQHF. Here the CDR3 DNA reads TGCGCCAGCAGCTTGATAGGCGCCGCAGGCCAGCCCCAGCATTTT.

In its sample, this clone was seen a few times. V gene TRBV2 combines with J gene TRBJ2-1; possibly TRBD2 for D (5 bases). CDR1 is SNHLY and CDR2 is FYNNEI in the germline V gene. With 3 bases removed from V and 4 bases from J, the gap between germline ends came to 7 bases. The length of the CDR3 is 13 residues. The CDR3 loop reads CASSEGAYNEQFF. The CDR3 DNA reads TGTGCCAGCAGTGAGGGAGCTTACAATGAGCAGTTCTTC.

The V gene is TRBV10-3, the J gene TRBJ2-2; D may be TRBD2 (5 bases). The CDR3 runs 13 residues. Trimming removed 6 bases from V and 6 bases from J, with 11 bases in between. Looked up from germline, CDR1 is ENHRY and CDR2 is SYGVKD. This CDR3 reads CAIRPGSPGELFF. CDR3 nucleotide sequence: TGTGCCATCAGACCGGGAAGCCCCGGGGAGCTGTTTTTT.

This clone came up a few times. The chain employs TRBV11-2 and TRBJ2-3; 7 bases map to TRBD1. With V trimmed by 2 bases and J by 4 bases, 6 bases remained unmatched. Germline loops: CDR1 SGHAT, CDR2 FQNNGV. CDR3 size: 15 residues. The CDR3 reads CASSLMDRFPDTQYF. The DNA of the CDR3 is TGTGCCAGCAGCTTAATGGACAGGTTCCCAGATACGCAGTATTTT.

The chain employs TRBV19 and TRBJ1-5; TRBD1 matches 9 bases. Germline V gene data show CDR1 as LNHDA and CDR2 as SQIVND (reference sequence). The CDR3 length is 14 residues. The V segment lost 7 bases and the J segment 5 bases; nucleotides outside the gene matches: 6. CDR3 sequence reads: CASKKDRGDQPQHF. The DNA for the CDR3 is TGTGCCAGTAAAAAGGACAGGGGCGATCAGCCCCAGCATTTT.